The 27 T cell receptor beta chains listed next were all sequenced from one sample in a study of regulatory T cells in long-lasting Graves disease (dated by TCRdb to about 2021). In the paper's terms, the time point label means: newly diagnosed GD, antithyroid drugs for less than 3 months. RNA was extracted from PBMCs in TRIzol for both TCR sequencing and RNA sequencing. Libraries were made using multiplex PCR. These reads were obtained on an Illumina HiSeq 4000. TCR beta libraries were built with iRepertoire HTBI primers and Arm-PCR amplification of CDR3 regions. The raw public reads went through TCRdb reprocessing: fastp at Q25, MiXCR clone calling, in-frame beta chains kept. Rows are combined by CDR3 protein, so each entry shows the most common genes and DNA. The sample has roughly 520,000 distinct CDR3 sequences on record, around 11% of them singletons. The ten top clones hold almost 9% of the sample.

These data also featured in a second study, about T cells in Graves' hyperthyroidism and ophthalmopathy.

The sequenced sample was peripheral blood mononuclear cells (PBMCs), obtained at new diagnosis, from a patient treated with antithyroid drugs. Every receptor here comes from a woman aged 30 to 39 with Graves disease. Donor details come from another sample of the same person, matched by shared clones.

This sequence joins TRBV7-9 and TRBJ2-5, with 8 bases that match TRBD1. The ends lost 5 bases at V and 2 bases at J; junction bases unmatched: 7. Per the germline V gene, CDR1 is SEHNR and CDR2 is FQNEAQ (reference sequence). The CDR3 is 15 amino acids. CDR3 sequence (DNA): TGTGCCAGCAGCCCACTGGGACAGGCGCAAGAGACCCAGTACTTC. Translated: CASSPLGQAQETQYF.

V is TRBV5-6 and J is TRBJ2-3; D is undetermined. The CDR3 sequence is 11 residues long. Germline V gives CDR1 SGHDT, CDR2 YYEEEE. Trimming removed 2 bases at V and 8 bases at J, with 6 bases between. CDR3 sequence: CASSLGITQYF. The CDR3 DNA sequence: TGTGCCAGCAGCTTAGGGATTACGCAGTATTTT.

This clonotype was recorded at least ten times. The chain combines TRBV6-1 with TRBJ2-7; D is undetermined. This CDR3 region has 14 residues. From germline, CDR1 is MNHNS and CDR2 SASEGT. Trimming removed 6 bases from V and 6 bases from J, with 18 bases in between. CDR3 DNA: TGTGCCAGCAGCCCACCAACCGATCCTCGCGAGCAGTACTTC. Protein sequence: CASSPPTDPREQYF.

As concerns this clonotype: This may be a read error, as it is one base from a much larger clone. The rearrangement uses TRBV6-2 or TRBV6-3 and TRBJ2-2, with D uncertain. Looked up from germline, CDR1 is MNHEY and CDR2 is SVGEGT. The CDR3 contains 12 residues. The V and J ends lost 7 bases and 1 base respectively, with 4 bases between them. The CDR3 spells CASKVNTGELFF. The CDR3 DNA reads as TGTGCCAGCAAGGTGAACACCGGGGAGCTGTTTTTT.

This clonotype was observed at least ten times. This sequence joins TRBV24-1 and TRBJ2-6; the D gene is possibly TRBD2 (6 bases). Germline V gives CDR1 KGHDR, CDR2 SFDVKD. The V gene lost 4 bases and the J gene lost 2 bases, with 8 bases spanning the gap. This CDR3 is built from 15 residues. CDR3 nucleotide sequence: TGTGCCACCAGTGAAGGAGGGACTGGGGCCAACGTCCTGACTTTC. This translates into CATSEGGTGANVLTF.

The chain links TRBV6-1 to TRBJ2-5; 10 bases line up with TRBD2. The J segment lost 0 bases and the V segment lost 4 bases, leaving 5 bases of the junction unmatched. This CDR3 is 16 amino acids long. CDR1 MNHNS and CDR2 SASEGT come from the germline V gene. The CDR3 region has the DNA TGTGCCAGCAGTGTCTCGGGACTAGCGAACCAAGAGACCCAGTACTTC. Translated, it gives CASSVSGLANQETQYF.

This clonotype was counted at least ten times. The chain employs TRBV7-2 and TRBJ2-1; D unclear. With 2 bases removed from V and 10 bases from J, the gap between germline ends came to 15 bases. Germline CDR1 reads SGHTA; CDR2 reads FQGNSA. CDR3 length equals 14 residues. The CDR3 nucleotides read TGTGCCAGCAGCTTAACGGGCGGTTATCTAGAGCAGTTCTTC. Its translation is CASSLTGGYLEQFF.

This clonotype has at least ten counts. The chain uses TRBV29-1 and TRBJ2-1; TRBD2 matches 12 bases. Germline V gives CDR1 SQVTM, CDR2 ANQGSEA. Unmatched junction bases numbered 11, after V lost 5 bases and J lost 15 bases. This CDR3 comprises 13 residues. The DNA of the CDR3 is TGCAGCGTTTACTCTTCTAGCGGGAGGGCCGGGTTCTTC. It codes for CSVYSSSGRAGFF.

The chain recombines TRBV29-1 with TRBJ2-1; D gene uncertain. The germline CDR1 and CDR2 sequences are SQVTM and ANQGSEA. The CDR3 is 14 residues long. Trimming pared 6 bases from V and 4 bases from J, leaving 16 bases between. DNA for the CDR3: TGCAGCGTCTTCCCGGGCCCTGAGTACAATGAGCAGTTCTTC. It yields the protein CSVFPGPEYNEQFF.

The rearrangement joins TRBV7-6 to TRBJ1-5; maybe TRBD1 (6 bases). Trimming pared 1 base from V and 3 bases from J, leaving 10 bases between. The CDR3 runs to 15 residues. Germline V gives CDR1 SGHVS, CDR2 FNYEAQ. CDR3 region: CASSLEWGPNQPQHF. In DNA form, the CDR3 reads TGTGCCAGCAGCTTAGAGTGGGGGCCCAATCAGCCCCAGCATTTT.

There are a few counts of this clonotype. The chain has TRBV9 and TRBJ2-2; TRBD2 matches at 11 bases. This CDR3 has 16 residues. Germline CDR1 and CDR2: SGDLS and YYNGEE. Trimming at V came to 0 bases and at J to 8 bases, leaving 6 bases not matched to a gene. The CDR3 here is CASSVGLAGGYGELFF. In DNA, the CDR3 is TGTGCCAGCAGCGTAGGGCTAGCGGGAGGCTATGGGGAGCTGTTTTTT.

This clonotype was observed at least ten times. The chain's CDR3 is CSAIRATSTDTQYF. The CDR3 bases are TGCAGTGCTATCAGGGCAACTAGCACAGATACGCAGTATTTT. V and J are TRBV20-1 and TRBJ2-3; D is possibly TRBD1 (5 bases). Trimming removed 4 bases at V and 0 bases at J, with 11 bases between. CDR1 DFQATT and CDR2 SNEGSKA come from the germline V gene (reference sequence). CDR3 length: 14 amino acids.

There are many counts of this clonotype. V and J are TRBV7-8 and TRBJ1-4; no clear D gene. This CDR3 spans 16 amino acids. Germline lookup yields CDR1 SGHVS and CDR2 FQNEAQ. The V and J ends lost 5 bases and 8 bases respectively, with 21 bases between them. The CDR3 sequence is CASSPRELTYVEKLFF. The CDR3 DNA reads as TGTGCCAGCAGCCCCCGGGAACTTACTTACGTGGAAAAACTGTTTTTT. Full variable domain (missing parts from reference TRBV7-8 and TRBJ1-4): GAGVSQSPRYKVAKRGQDVALRCDPISGHVSLFWYQQALGQGPEFLTYFQNEAQLDKSGLPSDRFFAERPEGSVSTLKIQRTQQEDSAVYLCASSPRELTYVEKLFFGSGTQLSVL.

This clonotype was seen at least ten times. This chain links TRBV2 with TRBJ1-3, with D perhaps TRBD1 (6 bases). Germline loops: CDR1 SNHLY, CDR2 FYNNEI. The CDR3 length is 15 residues. V lost 3 bases and J lost 4, with 13 bases in between. The CDR3 here is CASSDQGLRGNTIYF. The CDR3 region has the DNA TGTGCCAGCAGTGACCAGGGGCTGAGAGGAAACACCATATATTTT.

This clonotype appeared many times. The chain combines TRBV28 with TRBJ2-3; 12 bases agree with TRBD2. Germline V gene lookup returns CDR1 MDHEN and CDR2 SYDVKM. This CDR3 spans 18 amino acids. The J segment lost 6 bases and the V segment lost 3 bases, leaving 13 bases of the junction unmatched. The CDR3 DNA reads as TGTGCCAGCAGTTTCCCCGTGGTACCTAGCGGGAGGGGGGATACGCAGTATTTT. Protein sequence: CASSFPVVPSGRGDTQYF. Variable domain in full (rest from reference TRBV28 and TRBJ2-3): DVKVTQSSRYLVKRTGEKVFLECVQDMDHENMFWYRQDPGLGLRLIYFSYDVKMKEKGDIPEGYSVSREKKERFSLILESASTNQTSMYLCASSFPVVPSGRGDTQYFGPGTRLTVL.

Note on this clonotype: One junction end disagrees with the germline gene, perhaps due to a read error. CDR3 nucleotide sequence: TGTACCAGCAGTTTAAGGGGGGCAGATACGCAGTATTTT. Encoded protein: CTSSLRGADTQYF. The rearrangement joins TRBV28 to TRBJ2-3, with D perhaps being TRBD1 or TRBD2 (6 bases each). The CDR3 is made up of 13 amino acids. Germline loops: CDR1 MDHEN, CDR2 SYDVKM.

A single count supports this clonotype. A much larger clone differs by one base, so this may be a read error. The chain couples TRBV5-1 to TRBJ2-2; D gene unclear. V lost 0 bases and J 8 bases, leaving 8 bases between the germline ends. The CDR3 sequence is 13 residues long. Germline V gene lookup returns CDR1 SGHRS and CDR2 YFSETQ. The CDR3 sequence: CASSLGAPGELFF. The CDR3 coding sequence is TGCGCCAGCAGCTTGGGTGCACCTGGGGAGCTGTTTTTT.

This clonotype was observed at least ten times. The chain joins TRBV29-1 to TRBJ2-2; no clear D. The CDR3 extends over 15 amino acids. Between the trimmed V and J ends, which lost 5 bases and 0 bases, there was a span of 13 bases. CDR1 SQVTM and CDR2 ANQGSEA come from the germline V gene. The CDR3 reads CSVLLTSSNTGELFF. DNA of the CDR3: TGCAGCGTTCTACTTACAAGTTCGAACACCGGGGAGCTGTTTTTT.

In its sample, this clonotype was seen many times. J is TRBJ1-6 and V is TRBV27; 10 bases are shared with TRBD1. The CDR3 has 14 residues. After removal of 3 bases from V and 9 bases from J, the junction contained 2 bases not matched to a gene. CDR1 is MNHEY, CDR2 SMNVEV, per germline (reference sequence). In DNA, the CDR3 is TGTGCCAGCAGTTTTGACAGGGGGCCTTCACCCCTCCACTTT. It encodes CASSFDRGPSPLHF.

The CDR3 sequence: CSAESGDTQYF. The CDR3 region has the DNA TGCAGTGCGGAAAGCGGGGACACGCAGTATTTT. The chain uses TRBV20-1 and TRBJ2-3, with 7 nucleotides matching TRBD2. Losses at the gene ends were 6 bases for V and 9 bases for J; bases not matched to a gene: 6. CDR1 is DFQATT, CDR2 SNEGSKA, per germline (reference sequence). This CDR3 contains 11 residues.

The genes are TRBV2 and TRBJ1-2; a weak D match, TRBD1 (5 bases). Germline-derived CDR1 and CDR2 are SNHLY and FYNNEI. V lost 0 bases, J lost 5 bases, and 10 bases lay in between. This CDR3 comprises 14 residues. The CDR3 here is CASSEAEGLYGYTF. The CDR3 region has the DNA TGTGCCAGCAGTGAAGCGGAGGGGCTTTATGGCTACACCTTC.

The chain recombines TRBV5-4 with TRBJ1-2, with 10 bases identical to TRBD1. The CDR3 is 15 residues long. V dropped 4 bases and J dropped 4; count of bases not matched to a gene: 7. Germline assignment: CDR1 SGHNT and CDR2 YYREEE (reference sequence). The CDR3 DNA reads as TGTGCCAGCAGCCCGACCGGACAGGGGGTCTATGGCTACACCTTC. It yields the protein CASSPTGQGVYGYTF.

This clonotype was picked up many times. The gene calls are TRBV2 and TRBJ2-1, with TRBD2 matching 8 bases. V lost 10 bases and J lost 9; bases outside the gene matches: 20. Germline CDR1 reads SNHLY; CDR2 reads FYNNEI. The CDR3 spans 16 residues. The CDR3 sequence is CATPPRPGRAPCEQFF. The CDR3 coding sequence is TGTGCCACCCCCCCACGGCCCGGGAGGGCCCCATGTGAGCAGTTCTTC.

This clonotype was seen more than once but under ten times. The CDR3: CSASGDNYGYTF. DNA for the CDR3: TGCAGTGCTAGTGGTGATAACTATGGCTACACCTTC. This chain joins TRBV20-1 and TRBJ1-2, with unresolved D. The CDR3 contains 12 residues. The germline CDR1 and CDR2 sequences are DFQATT and SNEGSKA (reference sequence). V shed 3 bases and J shed 1 base, with 6 bases lying between them.

Many counts were recorded for this clonotype. This sequence joins TRBV6-1 and TRBJ1-1, with D unresolved. Germline loops: CDR1 MNHNS, CDR2 SASEGT. V was cut by 6 bases and J by 2 bases, with 7 bases left in between. This CDR3 has 12 residues. CDR3 sequence: CASSHGNTEAFF. The CDR3 coding sequence is TGTGCCAGCAGCCACGGAAACACTGAAGCTTTCTTT.

This clonotype was recorded many times. This chain connects TRBV27 to TRBJ2-2; no firm D call. Germline CDR1 reads MNHEY; CDR2 reads SMNVEV (reference sequence). Between the trimmed V and J ends, which lost 4 bases and 2 bases, there was a span of 8 bases. The CDR3 loop spans 14 amino acids. The chain's CDR3 is CASSYLLNTGELFF. The CDR3 coding sequence is TGTGCCAGCAGTTACTTGTTAAACACCGGGGAGCTGTTTTTT.

This clonotype was observed many times. The CDR3 coding sequence is TGTGCCAGCAGTTTAAAGGTGATTTCAGATACGCAGTATTTT. Translation: CASSLKVISDTQYF. V gene TRBV27 combines with J gene TRBJ2-3; D is undetermined. Germline values: CDR1 MNHEY, CDR2 SMNVEV (reference sequence). The V gene lost 2 bases and the J gene lost 4 bases, with 10 bases spanning the gap. CDR3 length equals 14 residues.